These 5 T cell receptor beta chains were all obtained from the same sample, sequenced in a study of blood T cell repertoires in COVID-19. TCRdb's table, derived via immunoSEQ multiplex PCR, lists solely in-frame clones and lacks some. This table holds approximately 350,000 clones, around 83% found once. Material: PBMCs or T cells enriched from blood (not recorded which). Receptor source: a woman between 45 and 60 years old who had recovered from COVID-19.

J is TRBJ1-1 and V is TRBV7-9; 7 bases map to TRBD1. Germline values: CDR1 SEHNR, CDR2 FQNEAQ (reference sequence). With V trimmed by 0 bases and J by 7 bases, 8 bases remained unmatched. The CDR3 spans 15 residues. Written as DNA, the CDR3 is TGTGCCAGCAGCTTAGCAGGGCGAGCAGGGGGTGAAGCTTTCTTT. This sequence encodes CASSLAGRAGGEAFF.

Remarks on this clone: This specimen includes other DNA sequences encoding the same CDR3. This chain connects TRBV2 to TRBJ1-1; TRBD1 matches at 7 bases. Trimming removed 4 bases from V and 4 bases from J; junction bases left unmatched: 3. The CDR3 totals 13 residues. In germline, CDR1 is SNHLY, CDR2 FYNNEI. The CDR3 reads CASSGDRATEAFF. The CDR3, as DNA: TGTGCCAGCAGTGGCGACAGGGCCACTGAAGCTTTCTTT. Full variable domain (outside the CDR3, taken from reference TRBV2 and TRBJ1-1): EPEVTQTPSHQVTQMGQEVILRCVPISNHLYFYWYRQILGQKVEFLVSFYNNEISEKSEIFDDQFSVERPDGSNFTLKIRSTKLEDSAMYFCASSGDRATEAFFGQGTRLTVV.

The chain combines TRBV6-6 with TRBJ1-5; D ambiguous. Looked up from germline, CDR1 is MNHNY and CDR2 is SVGAGI (reference sequence). The CDR3 extends over 15 amino acids. V was trimmed by 2 bases and J by 0 bases, leaving 8 bases between them. CDR3 nucleotide sequence: TGTGCCAGCAGTTACGGCAGGAATAGCAATCAGCCCCAGCATTTT. Its translation is CASSYGRNSNQPQHF.

V and J are TRBV9 and TRBJ2-2; 8 bases map to TRBD1. The V gene end was trimmed by 4 bases and the J gene end by 7 bases; junction bases not matched to a gene: 21. This CDR3 has 19 residues. Germline lookup yields CDR1 SGDLS and CDR2 YYNGEE. The CDR3 region has the DNA TGTGCCAGCAGCCCCCTAGGTATCCGGACAGGGAATCATGTCGGGGAGCTGTTTTTT. Amino acids: CASSPLGIRTGNHVGELFF.

V usage is TRBV19 and J usage is TRBJ2-2; a possible D gene is TRBD1 (5 bases). The V gene lost 2 bases and the J gene lost 3 bases, with 16 bases spanning the gap. The CDR3 spans 17 residues. Germline lookup yields CDR1 LNHDA and CDR2 SQIVND (reference sequence). CDR3 bases: TGTGCCAGTAGTATACCCTCAGGGCTGGGTTACACCGGGGAGCTGTTTTTT. Its protein product is CASSIPSGLGYTGELFF.